Each of the 7 T cell receptor beta chains below was sequenced from the same sample in a study of blood T cell repertoires in COVID-19. Clones were read by immunoSEQ multiplex PCR, and TCRdb kept only the in-frame ones, dropping some. Among approximately 190,000 clones listed, roughly 87% were seen once. Material for sequencing was peripheral blood. These receptors originate from an older woman with COVID-19, enrolled during active disease.

V and J are TRBV10-3 and TRBJ2-5, with 8 bases aligning to TRBD1. This CDR3 has 14 residues. The V gene end was trimmed by 10 bases and the J gene end by 3 bases; junction bases not matched to a gene: 10. CDR1 is ENHRY, CDR2 SYGVKD, per germline. The chain's CDR3 is CASSKGQVKETQYF. Here the CDR3 DNA reads TGTGCCAGTAGTAAGGGACAGGTGAAAGAGACCCAGTACTTC.

V gene TRBV5-5 combines with J gene TRBJ1-5; 9 nucleotides align to TRBD1. J gave up 5 bases and V 3 bases, and 6 bases lay outside the gene matches. From germline, CDR1 is SGHKS and CDR2 YYEKEE (reference sequence). The CDR3 length is 15 residues. The CDR3 DNA reads as TGTGCCAGCAGCTACACAGGGGGCGGAGATCAGCCCCAGCATTTT. Translation gives CASSYTGGGDQPQHF.

The gene calls are TRBV6-2 or TRBV6-3 and TRBJ2-2, with D unclear. The CDR3 length is 18 residues. The V gene lost 5 bases and the J gene lost 2 bases, with 21 bases spanning the gap. CDR1 is MNHEY, CDR2 SVGEGT, per germline. CDR3 in DNA: TGTGCCAGCAGTCAAATCCAAGGCACAAGGAGCAACACCGGGGAGCTGTTTTTT. Translating gives CASSQIQGTRSNTGELFF.

This chain joins TRBV3-1 (or the pseudogene TRBV3-2) and TRBJ2-4; 10 bases align to TRBD1. The V and J ends lost 2 bases and 0 bases, in that order; junction bases with no gene match: 7. This CDR3 comprises 18 residues. Germline CDR1 LGHDT, CDR2 YNNKEL (reference sequence). In DNA, the CDR3 is TGTGCCAGCAGCCAACCCCCCGGACAGGGGGTAGCCAAAAACATTCAGTACTTC. Amino acid sequence: CASSQPPGQGVAKNIQYF.

The V call is TRBV28, the J call TRBJ2-5; 7 nucleotides agree with TRBD1. CDR3 size: 14 residues. The V segment lost 1 base and the J segment 5 bases; nucleotides outside the gene matches: 4. Germline-derived CDR1 and CDR2 are MDHEN and SYDVKM. The CDR3 here is CASSLYRGSETQYF. CDR3 DNA sequence: TGTGCCAGCAGTTTATACAGGGGTTCGGAGACCCAGTACTTC.

This chain joins TRBV5-4 and TRBJ2-7; 8 bases match TRBD1. The CDR3 consists of 16 residues. The V gene end was trimmed by 0 bases and the J gene end by 5 bases; junction bases not matched to a gene: 10. Per germline, CDR1 SGHNT and CDR2 YYREEE (reference sequence). Written as DNA, the CDR3 is TGTGCCAGCAGCTTGGAATTAGAGACAGGGGACAACGAGCAGTACGTC. As protein: CASSLELETGDNEQYV.

The rearrangement joins TRBV5-1 to TRBJ2-3; D might be TRBD2 (5 bases). CDR1 is SGHRS and CDR2 is YFSETQ in the germline V gene. Trimming cost V 0 bases and J 4 bases, with 12 bases left between them. The CDR3 sequence is 15 residues long. DNA for the CDR3: TGCGCCAGCAGCTTGGGGCTAGCTAATTCAGATACGCAGTATTTT. Protein: CASSLGLANSDTQYF.